These T cell receptor beta chains were read from a single sample in a study of shared clonotypes between healthy human individuals. Clones were read by immunoSEQ multiplex PCR, and TCRdb kept only the in-frame ones, dropping some. The sample holds fewer than 600,000 clones, roughly three quarters seen once. Specimen: PBMCs. Receptors were obtained from a woman aged 35 to 49 in good health. Some clones in this sample may be carry-over from other donors' samples. Each CDR3 is given without its conserved first and last residue. D genes are given only for firm matches. Expanded clones are given a class, and other clones once, few, many or no size at all.

D	V	J	size	CDR3
.	TRBV7-8	TRBJ1-1	.	ASSLSLGEWGTEAF
.	TRBV7-9	TRBJ1-4	many	ASSGWVATNEKLF
TRBD1	TRBV27	TRBJ2-7	.	ASRGQGRYEQY
TRBD1	TRBV4-1	TRBJ2-7	.	ASSQDGQGAWEQY
TRBD2	TRBV10-3	TRBJ2-7	.	AISESVGLAPSYEQY
TRBD2	TRBV9	TRBJ2-3	.	ASSFRTSGRDDTQY
.	TRBV6-7	TRBJ1-6	.	ASSYEAGGSPLH
.	TRBV5-1	TRBJ1-2	.	ASRPLVGFYGYT
.	TRBV15	TRBJ2-7	.	ATSRDRGPYEQY
TRBD2	TRBV5-4	TRBJ2-7	.	ASSPGLVSYEQY
.	TRBV30	TRBJ2-7	.	AWSGGRANYEQY
TRBD1	TRBV6-6	TRBJ1-5	.	ASSYSGGSNNQPQH
.	TRBV5-1	TRBJ2-7	.	ASSLGQGTTYEQY
TRBD2	TRBV11-2	TRBJ2-2	.	ASSPDRTSAGELF
TRBD2	TRBV5-4	TRBJ2-5	.	ASSLHGTSGSRETQY
TRBD1	TRBV7-8	TRBJ2-7	.	ASSRTGVLTYEQY
.	TRBV2	TRBJ1-5	.	ASSLGQNNQPQH
.	TRBV6-4	TRBJ2-7	.	ASLGQLIAYEQY
.	TRBV11-2	TRBJ2-1	.	ASSSYYNEQF
TRBD2	TRBV5-1	TRBJ2-5	few	ASSLTSGTQETQY
.	TRBV28	TRBJ1-1	.	ASLRGNTEAF
TRBD1	TRBV7-3	TRBJ1-5	.	ASRPTGGSNQPQH
.	TRBV28	TRBJ1-2	.	ASNWAALDYGYT
TRBD1	TRBV27	TRBJ2-7	once	ASSQTGTVSYEQY
.	TRBV7-3	TRBJ2-3	.	ASSKGGATDTQY
.	TRBV9	TRBJ2-7	few	ASSPRGGSYEQY
.	TRBV5-4	TRBJ2-5	few	ATSLKGEGGETQY
TRBD1	TRBV11-2	TRBJ2-7	.	ASSVRTGTYEQY
TRBD1	TRBV29-1	TRBJ2-7	.	SVGQGGEQY
TRBD2	TRBV7-9	TRBJ2-7	.	ASSPDGAGGRYEQY
TRBD2	TRBV7-3	TRBJ2-6	.	ASSLKPAGGLSGANVLT
TRBD2	TRBV7-9	TRBJ2-3	.	ASSPTGGSTDTQY
.	TRBV11-2	TRBJ1-1	.	ASSLEGAFTEAF
TRBD2	TRBV2	TRBJ2-1	many	ASSGTRVNEQF
.	TRBV7-2	TRBJ2-5	.	ASSLAGPGPEQETQY
.	TRBV5-1	TRBJ1-1	.	ASSSGENTEAF
TRBD2	TRBV5-1	TRBJ2-5	.	ASSLERGDQQETQY
TRBD2	TRBV6-6	TRBJ2-2	.	ASARLAGGGTGELF
TRBD2	TRBV7-2	TRBJ2-1	.	ASSLSPGLAAYNEQF
.	TRBV15	TRBJ2-4	once	ATSPRPSGAKNIQY
.	TRBV30	TRBJ2-1	.	AWSGGSPYNEQF
TRBD1	TRBV19	TRBJ1-3	.	ASSFQGAMGNTIY
.	TRBV6-1	TRBJ2-7	.	ASSVKYEQY
.	TRBV6-6	TRBJ2-1	.	ASTMGGEQF
TRBD1	TRBV27	TRBJ2-1	few	ASSLPPHRGRGNEQF
.	TRBV4-1	TRBJ1-4	.	ASSRGTNEKLF
TRBD1	TRBV7-2	TRBJ1-1	.	ASSLVGQGGTEAF
.	TRBV11-2	TRBJ2-3	few	ASSLGGTDTQY
.	TRBV9	TRBJ1-4	.	ASSPGLGGTREKLF
TRBD2	TRBV18	TRBJ2-1	.	ASSPGTSGGEQF
TRBD2	TRBV28	TRBJ2-1	.	ASSLGGSLYNEQF
TRBD1	TRBV9	TRBJ2-1	.	ASREAGTGAYNEQF